This TCR beta chain was sequenced in a study of cytomegalovirus exposure and HLA in healthy donors. The donors comprised healthy bone marrow donors. Nominally healthy donors provided the samples, though records likely missed some immune exposures. Germline V gene data show CDR1 as MGHDK and CDR2 as SYGVNS. The CDR3 has 16 residues. V lost 4 bases and J lost 2; bases outside the gene matches: 7. PCR was performed using 60 Vbeta and 13 Jbeta primers. TCRdb's table, derived via immunoSEQ multiplex PCR, lists solely in-frame clones and lacks some. Found here are under 150,000 clones, 65% to 90% of them singletons; the top ten hold about 11%. This clone was picked up a small number of times.

Material for sequencing was PBMCs. The clonotype was recovered from a male donor in good health and CMV-seropositive. The chain carries TRBV25-1 and TRBJ2-3; 9 bases are shared with TRBD2. CDR3 sequence reads: CASSGLAVKLTDTQYF. The DNA for the CDR3 is TGTGCCAGCAGTGGACTAGCGGTCAAGCTCACAGATACGCAGTATTTT.